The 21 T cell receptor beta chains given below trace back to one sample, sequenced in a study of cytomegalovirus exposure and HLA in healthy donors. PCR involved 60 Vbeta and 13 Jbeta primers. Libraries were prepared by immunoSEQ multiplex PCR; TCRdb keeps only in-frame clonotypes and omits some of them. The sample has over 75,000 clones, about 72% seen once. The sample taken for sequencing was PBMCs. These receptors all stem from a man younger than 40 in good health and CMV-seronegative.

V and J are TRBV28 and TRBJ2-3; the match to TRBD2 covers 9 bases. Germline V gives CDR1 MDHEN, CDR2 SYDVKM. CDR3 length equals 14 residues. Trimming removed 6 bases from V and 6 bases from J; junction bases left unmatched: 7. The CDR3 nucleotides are TGTGCCAGCAGGCATGGGCGGGGGGGCGATACGCAGTATTTT. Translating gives CASRHGRGGDTQYF.

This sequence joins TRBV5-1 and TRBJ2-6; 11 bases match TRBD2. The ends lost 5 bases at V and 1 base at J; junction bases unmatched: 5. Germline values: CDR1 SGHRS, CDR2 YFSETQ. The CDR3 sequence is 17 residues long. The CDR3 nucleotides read TGCGCCAGCAGTAGGGCTAGCGGGGGGTCTGGGGCCAACGTCCTGACTTTC. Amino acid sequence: CASSRASGGSGANVLTF.

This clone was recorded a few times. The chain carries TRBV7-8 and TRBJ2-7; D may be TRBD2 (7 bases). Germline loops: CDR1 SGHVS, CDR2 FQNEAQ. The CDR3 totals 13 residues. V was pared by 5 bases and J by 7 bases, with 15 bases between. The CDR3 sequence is CASSPLGGQEQYF. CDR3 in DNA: TGTGCCAGCAGCCCCTTGGGGGGGCAGGAGCAGTACTTC. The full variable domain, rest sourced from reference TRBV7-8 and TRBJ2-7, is GAGVSQSPRYKVAKRGQDVALRCDPISGHVSLFWYQQALGQGPEFLTYFQNEAQLDKSGLPSDRFFAERPEGSVSTLKIQRTQQEDSAVYLCASSPLGGQEQYFGPGTRLTVT.

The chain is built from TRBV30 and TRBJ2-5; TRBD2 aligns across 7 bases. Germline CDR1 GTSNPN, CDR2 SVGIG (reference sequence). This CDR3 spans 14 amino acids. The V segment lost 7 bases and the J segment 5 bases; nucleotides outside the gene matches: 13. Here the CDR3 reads CAFGWGGKGETQYF. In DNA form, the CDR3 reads TGTGCCTTTGGGTGGGGGGGAAAGGGGGAGACCCAGTACTTC. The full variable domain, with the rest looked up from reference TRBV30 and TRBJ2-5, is SQTIHQWPATLVQPVGSPLSLECTVEGTSNPNLYWYRQAAGRGLQLLFYSVGIGQISSEVPQNLSASRPQDRQFILSSKKLLLSDSGFYLCAFGWGGKGETQYFGPGTRLLVL.

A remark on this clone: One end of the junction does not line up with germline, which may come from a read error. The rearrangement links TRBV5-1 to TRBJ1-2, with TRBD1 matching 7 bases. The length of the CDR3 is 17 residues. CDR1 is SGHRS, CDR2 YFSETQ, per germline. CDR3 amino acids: CASSPRGGGLGGYGYPF. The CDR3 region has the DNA TGCGCCAGCTCCCCACGAGGGGGCGGTCTTGGGGGCTATGGCTACCCCTTC.

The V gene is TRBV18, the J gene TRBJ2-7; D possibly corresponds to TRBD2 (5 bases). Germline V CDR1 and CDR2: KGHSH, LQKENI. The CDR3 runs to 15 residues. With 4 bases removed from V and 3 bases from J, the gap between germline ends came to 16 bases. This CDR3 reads CASSLYRLGLYEQYF. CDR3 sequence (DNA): TGTGCCAGCTCACTTTACCGCCTCGGACTCTACGAGCAGTACTTC.

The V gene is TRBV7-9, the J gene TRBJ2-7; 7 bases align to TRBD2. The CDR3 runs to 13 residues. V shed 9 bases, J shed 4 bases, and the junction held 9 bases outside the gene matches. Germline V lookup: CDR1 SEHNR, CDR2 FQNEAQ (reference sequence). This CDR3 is CASRWGGSYEQYF. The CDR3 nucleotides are TGTGCCAGTCGCTGGGGGGGGTCTTACGAGCAGTACTTC.

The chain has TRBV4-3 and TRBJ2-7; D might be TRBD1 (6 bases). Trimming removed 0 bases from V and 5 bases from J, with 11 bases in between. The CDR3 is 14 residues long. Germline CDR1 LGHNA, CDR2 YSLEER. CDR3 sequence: CASSQDGQRHEQYF. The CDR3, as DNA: TGCGCCAGCAGCCAAGATGGACAGAGACACGAGCAGTACTTC.

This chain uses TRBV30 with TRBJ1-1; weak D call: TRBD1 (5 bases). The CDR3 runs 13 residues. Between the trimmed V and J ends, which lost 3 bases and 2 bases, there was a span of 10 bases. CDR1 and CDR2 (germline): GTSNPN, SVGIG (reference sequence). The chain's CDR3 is CAWRLDSNTEAFF. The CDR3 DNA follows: TGTGCCTGGAGGCTAGACAGCAACACTGAAGCTTTCTTT.

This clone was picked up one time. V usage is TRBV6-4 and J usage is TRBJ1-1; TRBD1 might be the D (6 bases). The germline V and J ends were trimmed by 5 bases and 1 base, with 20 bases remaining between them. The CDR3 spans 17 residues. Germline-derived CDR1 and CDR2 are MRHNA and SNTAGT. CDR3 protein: CASSPFRGGGGNTEAFF. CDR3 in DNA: TGTGCCAGCAGTCCCTTCCGGGGGGGCGGGGGGAACACTGAAGCTTTCTTT.

The CDR3 reads CASGKPGGTEAFF. CDR3 bases: TGTGCTAGTGGTAAACCAGGAGGCACTGAAGCTTTCTTT. V and J are TRBV12-5 and TRBJ1-1; D uncertain. In germline, CDR1 is LGHNT, CDR2 FRNRAP. The V gene lost 5 bases and the J gene lost 4 bases, with 11 bases spanning the gap. This CDR3 is built from 13 residues. Complete variable domain (other parts from reference TRBV12-5 and TRBJ1-1): DARVTQTPRHKVTEMGQEVTMRCQPILGHNTVFWYRQTMMQGLELLAYFRNRAPLDDSGMPKDRFSAEMPDATLATLKIQPSEPRDSAVYFCASGKPGGTEAFFGQGTRLTVV.

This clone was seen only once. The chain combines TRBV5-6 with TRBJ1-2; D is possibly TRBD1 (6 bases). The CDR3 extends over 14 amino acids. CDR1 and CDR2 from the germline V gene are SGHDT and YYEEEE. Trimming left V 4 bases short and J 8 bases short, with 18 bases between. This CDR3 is CASSPIQGKGGYTF. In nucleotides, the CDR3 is TGTGCCAGCAGCCCCATCCAGGGGAAAGGGGGCTACACCTTC.

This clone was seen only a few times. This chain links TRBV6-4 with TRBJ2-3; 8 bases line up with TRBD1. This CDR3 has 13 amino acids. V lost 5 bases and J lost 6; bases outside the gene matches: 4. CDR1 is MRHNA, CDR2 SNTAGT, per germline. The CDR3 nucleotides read TGTGCCAGCAGTAATGGGGACAGGGATACGCAGTATTTT. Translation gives CASSNGDRDTQYF.

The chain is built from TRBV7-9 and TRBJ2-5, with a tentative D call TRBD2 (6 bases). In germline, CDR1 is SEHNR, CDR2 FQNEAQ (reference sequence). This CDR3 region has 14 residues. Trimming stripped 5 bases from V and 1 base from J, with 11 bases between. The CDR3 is CASSLPGVQETQYF. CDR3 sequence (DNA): TGTGCCAGCAGCCTACCGGGAGTCCAAGAGACCCAGTACTTC.

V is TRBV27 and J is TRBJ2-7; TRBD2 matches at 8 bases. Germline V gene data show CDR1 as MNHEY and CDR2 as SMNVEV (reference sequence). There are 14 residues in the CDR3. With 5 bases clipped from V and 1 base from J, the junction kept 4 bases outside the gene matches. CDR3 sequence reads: CASSAGLASYEQYF. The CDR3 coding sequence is TGTGCCAGCAGTGCAGGACTAGCATCCTACGAGCAGTACTTC.

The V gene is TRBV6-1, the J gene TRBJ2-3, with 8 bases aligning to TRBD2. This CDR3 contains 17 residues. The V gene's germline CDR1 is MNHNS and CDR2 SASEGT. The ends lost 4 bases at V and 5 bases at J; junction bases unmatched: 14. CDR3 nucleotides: TGTGCCAGCAGTGTAGCCATCGGGAGGGGTGGGAAAGATACGCAGTATTTT. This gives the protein CASSVAIGRGGKDTQYF.

The CDR3 region has the DNA TGTGCCAGCAGCGTAGCTCAGGGGGTAGTAGACAATGAGCAGTTCTTC. It codes for CASSVAQGVVDNEQFF. The chain joins TRBV9 to TRBJ2-1, with 7 bases aligning to TRBD1. After removal of 0 bases from V and 5 bases from J, the junction contained 8 bases not matched to a gene. The CDR3 spans 16 residues. Germline CDR1 is SGDLS and CDR2 is YYNGEE. The variable domain in full, completed from reference TRBV9 and TRBJ2-1, reads DSGVTQTPKHLITATGQRVTLRCSPRSGDLSVYWYQQSLDQGLQFLIQYYNGEERAKGNILERFSAQQFPDLHSELNLSSLELGDSALYFCASSVAQGVVDNEQFFGPGTRLTVL.

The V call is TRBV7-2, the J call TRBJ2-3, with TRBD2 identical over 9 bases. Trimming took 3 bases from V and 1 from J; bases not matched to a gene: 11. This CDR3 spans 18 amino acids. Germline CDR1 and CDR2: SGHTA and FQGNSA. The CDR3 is CASSFGSSAGGRTDTQYF. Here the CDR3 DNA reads TGTGCCAGCAGCTTTGGGTCGTCGGCGGGGGGGCGCACAGATACGCAGTATTTT.

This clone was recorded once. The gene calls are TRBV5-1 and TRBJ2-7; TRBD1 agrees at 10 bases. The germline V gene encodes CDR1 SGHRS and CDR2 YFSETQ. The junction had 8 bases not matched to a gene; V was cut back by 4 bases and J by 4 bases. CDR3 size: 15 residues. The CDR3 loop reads CASSTRQGAGYEQYF. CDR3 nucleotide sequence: TGCGCCAGCAGCACCCGACAGGGGGCGGGGTACGAGCAGTACTTC.

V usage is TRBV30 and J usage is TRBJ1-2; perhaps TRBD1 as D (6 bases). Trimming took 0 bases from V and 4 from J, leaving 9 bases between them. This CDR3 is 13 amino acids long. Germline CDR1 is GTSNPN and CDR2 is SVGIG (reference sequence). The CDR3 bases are TGTGCCTGGAGTGTAACAGGGAGCTATGGCTACACCTTC. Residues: CAWSVTGSYGYTF. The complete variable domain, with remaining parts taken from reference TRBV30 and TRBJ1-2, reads SQTIHQWPATLVQPVGSPLSLECTVEGTSNPNLYWYRQAAGRGLQLLFYSVGIGQISSEVPQNLSASRPQDRQFILSSKKLLLSDSGFYLCAWSVTGSYGYTFGSGTRLTVV.

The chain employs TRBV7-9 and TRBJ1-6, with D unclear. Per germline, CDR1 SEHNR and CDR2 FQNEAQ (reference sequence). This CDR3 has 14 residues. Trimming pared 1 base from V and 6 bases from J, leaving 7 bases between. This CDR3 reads CASSLVAVNSPLHF. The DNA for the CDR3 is TGTGCCAGCAGCTTAGTGGCAGTTAATTCACCCCTCCACTTT.